Below, 32 T cell receptor beta chains from the same sample are listed, as sequenced in a study of cytomegalovirus exposure and HLA in healthy donors. PCR primers comprised 60 Vbeta and 13 Jbeta primers. The repertoire was sequenced with immunoSEQ multiplex PCR; TCRdb's copy has only in-frame clones and lacks some. The table lists about 94,000 clones, more than 65% of them singletons, with around 10% in the top ten. The sample was PBMCs. The receptors here all came from a human donor in good health.

A single count supports this clone. This chain links TRBV19 with TRBJ2-2, with 12 bases that match TRBD2. V lost 9 bases to trimming and J lost 4 bases; unmatched junction nucleotides: 30. CDR1 LNHDA and CDR2 SQIVND come from the germline V gene (reference sequence). The length of the CDR3 is 23 residues. In nucleotides, the CDR3 is TGTGCCAGACGAACCCACGAAAACCCGGGACTAGCGGGCGGAAGCCGAATCACCGGGGAGCTGTTTTTT. Translated: CARRTHENPGLAGGSRITGELFF. The variable domain in full, completed from reference TRBV19 and TRBJ2-2, reads DGGITQSPKYLFRKEGQNVTLSCEQNLNHDAMYWYRQDPGQGLRLIYYSQIVNDFQKGDIAEGYSVSREKKESFPLTVTSAQKNPTAFYLCARRTHENPGLAGGSRITGELFFGEGSRLTVL.

The chain couples TRBV7-3 to TRBJ2-5, with a possible D match to TRBD2 (6 bases). V gave up 5 bases and J gave up 5 bases, with 15 bases separating them. Germline CDR1 and CDR2: SGHTA and FQGTGA. The CDR3 sequence is 14 residues long. This CDR3 reads CASSVQGRGETQYF. CDR3 DNA: TGTGCCAGCAGCGTGCAGGGACGGGGGGAGACCCAGTACTTC. Full variable domain (outside the CDR3, taken from reference TRBV7-3 and TRBJ2-5): GAGVSQTPSNKVTEKGKYVELRCDPISGHTALYWYRQSLGQGPEFLIYFQGTGAADDSGLPNDRFFAVRPEGSVSTLKIQRTERGDSAVYLCASSVQGRGETQYFGPGTRLLVL.

The chain links TRBV6-5 to TRBJ2-7; a possible D gene is TRBD1 (6 bases). The CDR3 sequence is 15 residues long. V was pared by 2 bases and J by 2 bases, with 13 bases between. Germline loops: CDR1 MNHEY, CDR2 SVGAGI. CDR3 bases: TGTGCCAGCAGTTACAGCCAGGACAGAACCTACGAGCAGTACTTC. Translated, it gives CASSYSQDRTYEQYF.

This chain joins TRBV19 and TRBJ2-3, with a weak D call TRBD2 (6 bases). Trimming cost V 6 bases and J 3 bases, with 16 bases left between them. Germline CDR1 and CDR2: LNHDA and SQIVND (reference sequence). This CDR3 has 15 amino acids. As DNA, the CDR3 is TGTGCCAGTAGGGGAGGACCGGGACCGACAGATACGCAGTATTTT. Its translation: CASRGGPGPTDTQYF. Full variable domain (remainder filled in from reference TRBV19 and TRBJ2-3): DGGITQSPKYLFRKEGQNVTLSCEQNLNHDAMYWYRQDPGQGLRLIYYSQIVNDFQKGDIAEGYSVSREKKESFPLTVTSAQKNPTAFYLCASRGGPGPTDTQYFGPGTRLTVL.

This clone was seen only a few times. The chain couples TRBV6-5 to TRBJ1-2; tentatively, D is TRBD1 (6 bases). The CDR3 is 13 residues long. V was clipped by 2 bases and J by 5 bases, with 9 bases between them. From germline, CDR1 is MNHEY and CDR2 SVGAGI. The CDR3 region is CASSYGGGYGYTF. In DNA, the CDR3 is TGTGCCAGCAGTTACGGGGGCGGGTATGGCTACACCTTC.

The rearrangement joins TRBV5-1 to TRBJ2-3, with a possible D match to TRBD1 (5 bases). This CDR3 spans 15 amino acids. CDR1 SGHRS and CDR2 YFSETQ come from the germline V gene. V lost 0 bases and J lost 1, with 9 bases in between. This chain's CDR3 is CASSLGQGRTDTQYF. For the CDR3, the DNA is TGCGCCAGCAGCTTGGGGCAGGGCCGCACAGATACGCAGTATTTT.

The chain recombines TRBV27 with TRBJ2-5, with TRBD1 matching over 8 bases. The closer fit of TRBJ2-7 to the DNA end suggests the J call may be wrong. The germline V gene encodes CDR1 MNHEY and CDR2 SMNVEV (reference sequence). There are 14 residues in the CDR3. The CDR3 DNA reads as TGTGCCAGCAGTTTAGGGGCGACAGGGGACGAGCAGTACTTC. Amino acid sequence: CASSLGATGDEQYF.

The rearrangement uses TRBV18 and TRBJ1-1; D possibly corresponds to TRBD1 (6 bases). Per the germline V gene, CDR1 is KGHSH and CDR2 is LQKENI. The CDR3 consists of 15 residues. V shed 3 bases and J shed 3 bases, with 14 bases lying between them. CDR3 nucleotide sequence: TGTGCCAGCTCACCCTTTCGGGGGGCCTACACTGAAGCTTTCTTT. Protein product: CASSPFRGAYTEAFF.

This clone was found once. The chain joins TRBV5-1 to TRBJ2-1, with TRBD2 matching over 7 bases. Trimming removed 0 bases from V and 7 bases from J; junction bases left unmatched: 7. Germline CDR1 reads SGHRS; CDR2 reads YFSETQ. The CDR3 is made up of 15 amino acids. The CDR3 sequence: CASSLAAGSGNEQFF. The CDR3 DNA reads TGCGCCAGCAGCTTGGCAGCGGGATCCGGGAATGAGCAGTTCTTC.

The rearrangement joins TRBV10-3 to TRBJ2-7, with unresolved D. The germline V and J ends were trimmed by 3 bases and 2 bases, with 5 bases remaining between them. The CDR3 loop spans 12 amino acids. The germline V gene encodes CDR1 ENHRY and CDR2 SYGVKD. The CDR3 sequence is CAISDPAYEQYF. The CDR3 DNA is TGTGCCATCAGTGACCCTGCCTACGAGCAGTACTTC.

J is TRBJ2-7 and V is TRBV11-1; 11 bases match TRBD1. V trimming: 5 bases; J trimming: 3 bases; junction bases outside the gene matches: 6. There are 15 residues in the CDR3. The V gene's germline CDR1 is SGHAT and CDR2 FQDESV (reference sequence). The CDR3 is CASSDGTGGDYEQYF. DNA of the CDR3: TGTGCCAGCAGCGATGGGACAGGGGGGGACTACGAGCAGTACTTC. The full variable domain, in which reference TRBV11-1 and TRBJ2-7 provide the parts outside the CDR3, is EAEVAQSPRYKITEKSQAVAFWCDPISGHATLYWYRQILGQGPELLVQFQDESVVDDSQLPKDRFSAERLKGVDSTLKIQPAELGDSAMYLCASSDGTGGDYEQYFGPGTRLTVT.

This clone was seen once. The genes are TRBV5-1 and TRBJ2-5; maybe TRBD2 (7 bases). Germline CDR1 and CDR2: SGHRS and YFSETQ. Trimming cost V 1 base and J 2 bases, with 15 bases left between them. CDR3 size: 16 residues. CDR3 protein: CASSLQGGAGQETQYF. The CDR3 DNA reads as TGCGCCAGCAGCTTGCAAGGGGGGGCCGGGCAAGAGACCCAGTACTTC.

The chain recombines TRBV28 with TRBJ1-5; the D gene is possibly TRBD1 (6 bases). The CDR3 has 14 residues. The V and J ends lost 1 base and 6 bases respectively, with 10 bases between them. CDR1 and CDR2 from the germline V gene are MDHEN and SYDVKM. The CDR3 region has the DNA TGTGCCAGCAGTTTATACGACAGGAGTCAGCCCCAGCATTTT. This gives the protein CASSLYDRSQPQHF.

This chain uses TRBV7-9 with TRBJ2-5, with 7 nucleotides matching TRBD1. V lost 6 bases to trimming and J lost 5 bases; unmatched junction nucleotides: 9. The CDR3 is 14 amino acids. Germline lookup yields CDR1 SEHNR and CDR2 FQNEAQ (reference sequence). The CDR3 DNA is TGTGCCAGCAGGGCCGGGACAGCGGTGGAGACCCAGTACTTC. It encodes CASRAGTAVETQYF. The full variable domain, its missing parts supplied by reference TRBV7-9 and TRBJ2-5, is DTGVSQNPRHKITKRGQNVTFRCDPISEHNRLYWYRQTLGQGPEFLTYFQNEAQLEKSRLLSDRFSAERPKGSFSTLEIQRTEQGDSAMYLCASRAGTAVETQYFGPGTRLLVL.

This chain joins TRBV7-2 and TRBJ2-7; possibly TRBD2 for D (5 bases). CDR1 SGHTA and CDR2 FQGNSA come from the germline V gene. The V end was cut by 5 bases, the J end by 3 bases, with 8 bases between. This CDR3 comprises 12 residues. DNA for the CDR3: TGTGCCAGCAGCAAACTAGGCTACGAGCAGTACTTC. Protein product: CASSKLGYEQYF.

This clone appeared a single time. The V and J genes are TRBV5-1 and TRBJ2-1, with 11 bases that match TRBD2. The V and J ends lost 4 bases and 4 bases, in that order; junction bases with no gene match: 16. CDR1 and CDR2 (germline): SGHRS, YFSETQ. The CDR3 consists of 19 residues. In DNA, the CDR3 is TGCGCCAGCAGCCGTCGGACTAGCGGGCCAAGTAGTAGGTACAATGAGCAGTTCTTC. Residues: CASSRRTSGPSSRYNEQFF.

The chain uses TRBV27 and TRBJ2-2; no firm D call. With 4 bases removed from V and 0 bases from J, the gap between germline ends came to 6 bases. CDR3 length: 14 residues. CDR1 and CDR2 from the germline V gene are MNHEY and SMNVEV (reference sequence). The CDR3 DNA is TGTGCCAGCAGTTCACACACGAACACCGGGGAGCTGTTTTTT. It is translated as CASSSHTNTGELFF.

The chain carries TRBV5-1 and TRBJ2-3; 10 nucleotides agree with TRBD2. The germline V gene has CDR1 SGHRS and CDR2 YFSETQ. The CDR3 runs to 15 residues. With V trimmed by 4 bases and J by 6 bases, 8 bases remained unmatched. The CDR3 DNA sequence: TGCGCCAGCAGCAGGGGTAGCGGGAGGATGGATACGCAGTATTTT. It codes for CASSRGSGRMDTQYF. The entire variable domain, with the rest obtained from reference TRBV5-1 and TRBJ2-3, is as follows: KAGVTQTPRYLIKTRGQQVTLSCSPISGHRSVSWYQQTPGQGLQFLFEYFSETQRNKGNFPGRFSGRQFSNSRSEMNVSTLELGDSALYLCASSRGSGRMDTQYFGPGTRLTVL.

The gene calls are TRBV7-9 and TRBJ1-1; 8 bases match TRBD1. The CDR3 loop spans 14 amino acids. CDR1 is SEHNR, CDR2 FQNEAQ, per germline (reference sequence). Unmatched junction bases numbered 3, after V lost 4 bases and J lost 2 bases. For the CDR3, the DNA is TGTGCCAGCAGCTCCGGACAGGGAAACACTGAAGCTTTCTTT. It is translated as CASSSGQGNTEAFF.

This chain uses TRBV7-6 with TRBJ1-4; tentative D call: TRBD1 (5 bases). The CDR3 spans 15 residues. Germline V gives CDR1 SGHVS, CDR2 FNYEAQ. V shed 0 bases and J shed 3 bases, with 8 bases lying between them. The CDR3 loop is CASSLAGAANEKLFF. CDR3 DNA sequence: TGTGCCAGCAGCTTAGCAGGGGCGGCTAATGAAAAACTGTTTTTT.

The chain joins TRBV6-6 to TRBJ2-7, with 9 bases identical to TRBD1. V shed 5 bases, J shed 0 bases, and the junction held 5 bases outside the gene matches. The germline CDR1 and CDR2 sequences are MNHNY and SVGAGI (reference sequence). This CDR3 has 15 amino acids. CDR3 loop: CASSGTGRNSYEQYF. In DNA form, the CDR3 reads TGTGCCAGCAGTGGGACAGGGCGGAACTCCTACGAGCAGTACTTC.

CDR3 DNA: TGCGCCAGCAGCCAAGATAGGGACAGCGGGCCTCCGAGAGATACGCAGTATTTT. Encoded protein: CASSQDRDSGPPRDTQYF. The chain is built from TRBV4-1 and TRBJ2-3; TRBD1 might be the D (7 bases). Trimming stripped 0 bases from V and 5 bases from J, with 21 bases between. Per the germline V gene, CDR1 is MGHRA and CDR2 is YSYEKL. The CDR3 spans 18 residues.

The V gene is TRBV5-4, the J gene TRBJ2-7, with D possibly TRBD2 on 5 matching bases. CDR1 and CDR2 from the germline V gene are SGHNT and YYREEE (reference sequence). Trimming left V 7 bases short and J 1 base short, with 15 bases between. The CDR3 loop spans 14 amino acids. This chain's CDR3 is CASRSQADSYEQYF. CDR3 nucleotides: TGTGCCAGCCGCTCTCAAGCGGATTCCTACGAGCAGTACTTC.

The chain has TRBV6-6 and TRBJ2-3; 8 bases fit TRBD2. The V and J ends lost 7 bases and 2 bases, in that order; junction bases with no gene match: 8. CDR1 MNHNY and CDR2 SVGAGI come from the germline V gene (reference sequence). This CDR3 is built from 15 residues. The CDR3 reads CASIETSAHTDTQYF. DNA of the CDR3: TGTGCCAGCATCGAGACTAGCGCTCACACAGATACGCAGTATTTT.

This clone was observed a handful of times. The chain carries TRBV5-1 and TRBJ2-5; D not certain. The CDR3 covers 12 residues. V shed 4 bases and J shed 5 bases, with 9 bases lying between them. Germline V gene data show CDR1 as SGHRS and CDR2 as YFSETQ. The CDR3 region has the DNA TGCGCCAGCAGCGCCAGAACGGAGACCCAGTACTTC. Translating gives CASSARTETQYF.

This clone showed up just once. The CDR3 nucleotides read TGTGCCTGGAGTGTAGGGGGGGGAGGTACCAATGAGCAGTTCTTC. It is translated as CAWSVGGGGTNEQFF. The V call is TRBV30, the J call TRBJ2-1; a weak D match, TRBD2 (7 bases). Germline CDR1 and CDR2: GTSNPN and SVGIG (reference sequence). V was shortened by 0 bases and J by 6 bases, with 15 bases between the two germline ends. The CDR3 loop spans 15 amino acids. Complete variable domain (other parts from reference TRBV30 and TRBJ2-1): SQTIHQWPATLVQPVGSPLSLECTVEGTSNPNLYWYRQAAGRGLQLLFYSVGIGQISSEVPQNLSASRPQDRQFILSSKKLLLSDSGFYLCAWSVGGGGTNEQFFGPGTRLTVL.

The CDR3: CASSLDRGRDTQYF. The CDR3 coding sequence is TGTGCCAGCAGTTTAGACAGGGGGCGAGATACGCAGTATTTT. The chain couples TRBV28 to TRBJ2-3; 10 nucleotides agree with TRBD1. The CDR3 has 14 residues. Per germline, CDR1 MDHEN and CDR2 SYDVKM. J was trimmed by 5 bases and V by 2 bases; bases with no gene match: 1.

V and J are TRBV30 and TRBJ1-5, with D possibly TRBD1 on 5 matching bases. The ends were cut back, 0 bases at V and 5 bases at J, with 8 bases in the middle. This CDR3 is 13 amino acids long. Per germline, CDR1 GTSNPN and CDR2 SVGIG (reference sequence). CDR3 loop: CAWSVGGDQPQHF. CDR3 bases: TGTGCCTGGAGTGTCGGGGGGGATCAGCCCCAGCATTTT.

The chain joins TRBV15 to TRBJ2-5; 7 bases line up with TRBD2. The CDR3 length is 14 residues. The germline V gene has CDR1 LNHNV and CDR2 YYDKDF (reference sequence). Trimming removed 1 base from V and 3 bases from J; junction bases left unmatched: 2. CDR3 DNA sequence: TGTGCCACCAGCAGAGGCGCGGGGGAAGAGACCCAGTACTTC. Translation: CATSRGAGEETQYF.

This chain joins TRBV5-1 and TRBJ1-5; the D gene is possibly TRBD1 (5 bases). There are 17 residues in the CDR3. Germline V gives CDR1 SGHRS, CDR2 YFSETQ. The ends were cut back, 0 bases at V and 3 bases at J, with 16 bases in the middle. The CDR3 bases are TGCGCCAGCAGCTTGGCCGGAGGGGATCCTGTCAATCAGCCCCAGCATTTT. It encodes CASSLAGGDPVNQPQHF.

The chain has TRBV2 and TRBJ1-5; 7 nucleotides agree with TRBD1. This CDR3 is 15 amino acids long. Per germline, CDR1 SNHLY and CDR2 FYNNEI. V shed 6 bases and J 0 bases; nucleotides not matched to a gene: 5. CDR3 DNA sequence: TGTGCCAGCAGCCAGGACAGGCCTAGCAATCAGCCCCAGCATTTT. Translation gives CASSQDRPSNQPQHF.

The rearrangement joins TRBV5-4 to TRBJ2-7, with 9 nucleotides matching TRBD1. With V trimmed by 3 bases and J by 6 bases, 10 bases remained unmatched. From germline, CDR1 is SGHNT and CDR2 YYREEE (reference sequence). The CDR3 covers 15 residues. In nucleotides, the CDR3 is TGTGCCAGCAGCTCCGACAGGGGGGGATTTGTCGAGCAGTACTTC. Protein sequence: CASSSDRGGFVEQYF.